This TCR beta chain was sequenced for a study of beta chain features in type 1 diabetes. A note on this clone: Its specificity is not known.

Since all of the isolated RNA was reverse transcribed, expressed TCRB transcripts were what got sequenced. About 3.57 million reads, on average, came from each naive, central memory and regulatory T cell sample. Clones were sequenced by immunoSEQ multiplex PCR, and TCRdb holds only the in-frame ones, with some missing. This table holds around 430,000 clones, about 32% found once. The V and J ends lost 4 bases and 14 bases, in that order; junction bases with no gene match: 2. This CDR3 is built from 9 residues. Germline loops: CDR1 SQVTM, CDR2 ANQGSEA. Points from the study as a whole: Relative to healthy donors, patients appeared to have naive, central memory and Treg TCRB repertoires that were more similar. Diminished insertions and augmented deletions at VDJ junctions characterized type 1 diabetes patients. Moderate yet significant TCRB CDR3 shortening was seen in Type 1 diabetes patients in all four CD4+ subsets.

This TCR derives from a young man in good health. The chain joins TRBV29-1 to TRBJ2-1, with 7 nucleotides matching TRBD2. Source material: naive CD4+ T cells from blood. Written as DNA, the CDR3 is TGCAGCGTTGGGGACTATAAGTTCTTC. As protein: CSVGDYKFF.